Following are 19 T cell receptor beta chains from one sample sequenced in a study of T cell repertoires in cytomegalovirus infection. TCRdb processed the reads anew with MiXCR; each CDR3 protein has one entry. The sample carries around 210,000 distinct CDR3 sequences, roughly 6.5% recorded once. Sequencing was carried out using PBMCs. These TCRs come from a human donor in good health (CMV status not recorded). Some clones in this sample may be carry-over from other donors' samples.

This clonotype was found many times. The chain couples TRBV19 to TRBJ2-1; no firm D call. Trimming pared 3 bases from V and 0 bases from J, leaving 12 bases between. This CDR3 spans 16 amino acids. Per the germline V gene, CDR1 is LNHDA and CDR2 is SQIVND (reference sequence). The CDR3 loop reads CASSIRRSLSYNEQFF. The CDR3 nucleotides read TGTGCCAGTAGTATCCGCAGGAGCCTCTCCTACAATGAGCAGTTCTTC. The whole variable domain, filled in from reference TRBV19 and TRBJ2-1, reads DGGITQSPKYLFRKEGQNVTLSCEQNLNHDAMYWYRQDPGQGLRLIYYSQIVNDFQKGDIAEGYSVSREKKESFPLTVTSAQKNPTAFYLCASSIRRSLSYNEQFFGPGTRLTVL.

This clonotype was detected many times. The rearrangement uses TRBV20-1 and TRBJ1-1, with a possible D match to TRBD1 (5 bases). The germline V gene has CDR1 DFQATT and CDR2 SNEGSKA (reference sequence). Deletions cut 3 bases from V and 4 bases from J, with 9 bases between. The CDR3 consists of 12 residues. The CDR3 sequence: CSASWGSTEAFF. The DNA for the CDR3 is TGCAGTGCTAGTTGGGGGAGCACTGAAGCTTTCTTT.

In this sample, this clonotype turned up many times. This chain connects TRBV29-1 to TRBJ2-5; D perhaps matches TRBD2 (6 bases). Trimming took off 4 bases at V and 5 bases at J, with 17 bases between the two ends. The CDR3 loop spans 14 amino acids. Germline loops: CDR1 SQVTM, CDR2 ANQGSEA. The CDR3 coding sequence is TGCAGCGTTGCGGCTGGGGGGTGGGGTGAGACCCAGTACTTC. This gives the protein CSVAAGGWGETQYF.

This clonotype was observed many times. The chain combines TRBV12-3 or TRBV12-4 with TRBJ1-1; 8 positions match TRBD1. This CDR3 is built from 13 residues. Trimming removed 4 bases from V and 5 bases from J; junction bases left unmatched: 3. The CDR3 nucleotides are TGTGCCAGCAGTTGGACAGGGCGGACTGAAGCTTTCTTT. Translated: CASSWTGRTEAFF.

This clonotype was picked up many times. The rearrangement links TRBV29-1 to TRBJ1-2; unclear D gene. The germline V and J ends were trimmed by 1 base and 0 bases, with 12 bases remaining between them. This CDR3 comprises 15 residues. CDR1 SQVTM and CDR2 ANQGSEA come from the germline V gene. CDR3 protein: CSVEGTEPSNYGYTF. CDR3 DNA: TGCAGCGTTGAAGGGACCGAGCCCTCTAACTATGGCTACACCTTC.

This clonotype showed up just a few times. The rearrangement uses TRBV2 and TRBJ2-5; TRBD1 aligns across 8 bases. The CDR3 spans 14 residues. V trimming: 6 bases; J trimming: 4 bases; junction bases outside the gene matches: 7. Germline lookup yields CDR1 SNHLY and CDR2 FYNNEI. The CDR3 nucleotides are TGTGCCAGCAGGGGGGACAGGATGTTAGAGACCCAGTACTTC. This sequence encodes CASRGDRMLETQYF.

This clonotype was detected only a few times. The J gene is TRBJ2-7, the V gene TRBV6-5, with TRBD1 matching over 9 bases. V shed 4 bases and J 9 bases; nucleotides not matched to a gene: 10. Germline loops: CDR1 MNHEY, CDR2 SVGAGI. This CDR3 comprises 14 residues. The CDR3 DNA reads TGTGCCAGCAGTTCCGGGACAGGGACCTTCGGGCAGTACTTC. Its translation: CASSSGTGTFGQYF.

The CDR3 protein is CSVGRDNYGYTF. The CDR3 region has the DNA TGCAGCGTTGGTCGGGACAACTATGGCTACACCTTC. The rearrangement uses TRBV29-1 and TRBJ1-2; maybe TRBD1 (5 bases). The CDR3 runs to 12 residues. Trimming shortened V by 4 bases and J by 2 bases, and 8 bases separated the two germline ends. CDR1 and CDR2 from the germline V gene are SQVTM and ANQGSEA.

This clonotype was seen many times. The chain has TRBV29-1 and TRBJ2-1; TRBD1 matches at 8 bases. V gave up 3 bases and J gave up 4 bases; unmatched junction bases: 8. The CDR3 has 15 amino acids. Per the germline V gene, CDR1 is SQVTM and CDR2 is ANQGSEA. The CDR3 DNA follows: TGCAGCGTTGAGTGGGGCAGGGGGCGGTACAATGAGCAGTTCTTC. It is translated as CSVEWGRGRYNEQFF.

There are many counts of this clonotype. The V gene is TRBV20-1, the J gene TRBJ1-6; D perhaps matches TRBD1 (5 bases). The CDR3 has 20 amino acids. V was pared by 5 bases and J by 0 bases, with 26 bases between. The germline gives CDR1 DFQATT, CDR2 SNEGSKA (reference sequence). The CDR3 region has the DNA TGCAGTGCTCCCGACCGAGTAAGCGGGGACCTCAGCTCCTATAATTCACCCCTCCACTTT. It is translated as CSAPDRVSGDLSSYNSPLHF.

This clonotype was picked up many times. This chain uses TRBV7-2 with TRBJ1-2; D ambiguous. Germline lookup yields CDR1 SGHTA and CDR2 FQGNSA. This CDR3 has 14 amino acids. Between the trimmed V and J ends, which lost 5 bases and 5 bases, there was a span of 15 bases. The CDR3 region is CASSPRGGKYGYTF. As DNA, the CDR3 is TGTGCCAGCAGCCCCCGAGGAGGGAAATATGGCTACACCTTC.

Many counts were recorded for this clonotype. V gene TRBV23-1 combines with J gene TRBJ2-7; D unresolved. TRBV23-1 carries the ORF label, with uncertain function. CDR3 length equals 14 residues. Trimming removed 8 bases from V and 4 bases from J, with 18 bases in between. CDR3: CASENPSRVYEQYF. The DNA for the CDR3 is TGCGCCAGCGAAAACCCGTCAAGGGTGTACGAGCAGTACTTC.

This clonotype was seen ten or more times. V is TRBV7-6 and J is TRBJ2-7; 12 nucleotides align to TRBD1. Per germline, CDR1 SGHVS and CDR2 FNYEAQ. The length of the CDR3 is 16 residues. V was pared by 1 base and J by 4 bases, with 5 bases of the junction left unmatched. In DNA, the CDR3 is TGTGCCAGCAGCTTAGGGGGGACAGGGGGCATGTACGAGCAGTACTTC. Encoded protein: CASSLGGTGGMYEQYF.

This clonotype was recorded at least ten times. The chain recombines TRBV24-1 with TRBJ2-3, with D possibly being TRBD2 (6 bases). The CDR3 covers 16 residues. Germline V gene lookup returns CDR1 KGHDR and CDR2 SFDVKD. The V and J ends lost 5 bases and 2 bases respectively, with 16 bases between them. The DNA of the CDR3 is TGTGCCACCAGTGGAGGGGTGGGGGGACTCACAGATACGCAGTATTTT. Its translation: CATSGGVGGLTDTQYF.

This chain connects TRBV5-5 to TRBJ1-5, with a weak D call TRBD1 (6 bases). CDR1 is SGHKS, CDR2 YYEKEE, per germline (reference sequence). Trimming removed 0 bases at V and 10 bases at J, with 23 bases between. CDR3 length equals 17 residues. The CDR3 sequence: CASSLGLGQSENLPQHF. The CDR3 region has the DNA TGTGCCAGCAGCTTGGGGTTAGGACAGTCGGAAAACCTACCCCAGCATTTT.

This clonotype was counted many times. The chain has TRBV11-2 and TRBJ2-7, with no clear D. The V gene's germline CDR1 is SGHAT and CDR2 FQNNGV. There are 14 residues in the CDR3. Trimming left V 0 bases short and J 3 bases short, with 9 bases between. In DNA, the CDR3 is TGTGCCAGCAGCTTAGATCCCTCAAGCTACGAGCAGTACTTC. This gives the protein CASSLDPSSYEQYF.

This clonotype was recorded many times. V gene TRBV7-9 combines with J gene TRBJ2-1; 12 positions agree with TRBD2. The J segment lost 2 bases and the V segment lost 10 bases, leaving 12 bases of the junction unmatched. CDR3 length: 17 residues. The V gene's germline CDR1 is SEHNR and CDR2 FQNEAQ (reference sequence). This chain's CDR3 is CATSSLGLAGTYNEQFF. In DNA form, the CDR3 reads TGTGCCACCTCAAGCCTCGGACTAGCGGGAACCTACAATGAGCAGTTCTTC.

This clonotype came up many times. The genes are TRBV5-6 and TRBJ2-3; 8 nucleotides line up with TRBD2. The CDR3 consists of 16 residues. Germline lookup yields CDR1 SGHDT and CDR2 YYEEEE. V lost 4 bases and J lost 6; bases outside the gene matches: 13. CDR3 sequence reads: CASSIGLAGTRDTQYF. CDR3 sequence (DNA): TGTGCCAGCAGCATAGGACTAGCCGGTACGCGGGATACGCAGTATTTT.

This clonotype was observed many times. CDR3 in amino acids: CASSPTETSANTGELFF. The CDR3 DNA is TGTGCCAGCTCCCCTACTGAGACATCCGCGAACACCGGGGAGCTGTTTTTT. This chain connects TRBV18 to TRBJ2-2; no definite D call. Germline values: CDR1 KGHSH, CDR2 LQKENI. Trimming left V 6 bases short and J 0 bases short, with 17 bases between. CDR3 length: 17 residues. Full variable domain (rest looked up from reference TRBV18 and TRBJ2-2): NAGVMQNPRHLVRRRGQEARLRCSPMKGHSHVYWYRQLPEEGLKFMVYLQKENIIDESGMPKERFSAEFPKEGPSILRIQQVVRGDSAAYFCASSPTETSANTGELFFGEGSRLTVL.